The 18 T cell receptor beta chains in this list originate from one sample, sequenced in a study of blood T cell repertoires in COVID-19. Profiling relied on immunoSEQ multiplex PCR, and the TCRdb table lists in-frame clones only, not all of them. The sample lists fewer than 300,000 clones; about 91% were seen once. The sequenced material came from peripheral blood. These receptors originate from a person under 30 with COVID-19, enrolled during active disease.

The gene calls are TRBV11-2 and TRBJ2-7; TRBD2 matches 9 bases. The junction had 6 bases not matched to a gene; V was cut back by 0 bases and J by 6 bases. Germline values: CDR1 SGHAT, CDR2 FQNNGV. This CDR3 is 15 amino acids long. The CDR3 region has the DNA TGTGCCAGCAGCTTAGAGGTAGCGGGGGCTTTCGAGCAGTACTTC. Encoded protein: CASSLEVAGAFEQYF. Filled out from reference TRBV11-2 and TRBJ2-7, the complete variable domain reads EAGVAQSPRYKIIEKRQSVAFWCNPISGHATLYWYQQILGQGPKLLIQFQNNGVVDDSQLPKDRFSAERLKGVDSTLKIQPAKLEDSAVYLCASSLEVAGAFEQYFGPGTRLTVT.

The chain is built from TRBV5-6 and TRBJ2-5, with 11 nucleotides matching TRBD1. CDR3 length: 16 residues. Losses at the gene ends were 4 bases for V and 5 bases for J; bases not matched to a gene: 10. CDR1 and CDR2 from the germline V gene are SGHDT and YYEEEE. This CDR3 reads CASSLGQGANLETQYF. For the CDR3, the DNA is TGTGCCAGCAGCCTTGGACAGGGGGCGAATTTGGAGACCCAGTACTTC.

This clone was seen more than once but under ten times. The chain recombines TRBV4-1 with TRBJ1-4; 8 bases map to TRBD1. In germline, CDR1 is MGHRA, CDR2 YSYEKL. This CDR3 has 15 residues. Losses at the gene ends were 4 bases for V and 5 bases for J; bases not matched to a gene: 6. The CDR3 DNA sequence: TGCGCCAGCAGCCCCGGACAGGGCCAAAATGAAAAACTGTTTTTT. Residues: CASSPGQGQNEKLFF.

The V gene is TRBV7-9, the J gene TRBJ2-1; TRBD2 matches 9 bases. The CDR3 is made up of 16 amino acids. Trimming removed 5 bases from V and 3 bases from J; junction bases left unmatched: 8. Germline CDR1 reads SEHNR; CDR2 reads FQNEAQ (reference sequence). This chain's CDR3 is CASSDSGGAFYNEQFF. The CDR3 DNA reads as TGTGCCAGCAGCGATAGCGGGGGAGCCTTCTACAATGAGCAGTTCTTC.

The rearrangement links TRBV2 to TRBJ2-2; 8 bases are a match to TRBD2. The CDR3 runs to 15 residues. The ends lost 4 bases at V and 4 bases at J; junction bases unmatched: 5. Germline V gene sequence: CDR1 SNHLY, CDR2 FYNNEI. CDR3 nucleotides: TGTGCCAGCAGTGTTCTAGCGGGTAGCACCGGGGAGCTGTTTTTT. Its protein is CASSVLAGSTGELFF.

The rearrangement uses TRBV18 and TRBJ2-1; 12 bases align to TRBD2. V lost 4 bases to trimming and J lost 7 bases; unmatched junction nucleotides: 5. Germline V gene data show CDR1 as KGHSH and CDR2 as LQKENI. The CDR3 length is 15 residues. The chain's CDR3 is CASSLWTSGKNEQFF. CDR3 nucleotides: TGTGCCAGCTCACTCTGGACTAGCGGGAAGAATGAGCAGTTCTTC. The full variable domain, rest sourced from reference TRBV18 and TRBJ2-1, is NAGVMQNPRHLVRRRGQEARLRCSPMKGHSHVYWYRQLPEEGLKFMVYLQKENIIDESGMPKERFSAEFPKEGPSILRIQQVVRGDSAAYFCASSLWTSGKNEQFFGPGTRLTVL.

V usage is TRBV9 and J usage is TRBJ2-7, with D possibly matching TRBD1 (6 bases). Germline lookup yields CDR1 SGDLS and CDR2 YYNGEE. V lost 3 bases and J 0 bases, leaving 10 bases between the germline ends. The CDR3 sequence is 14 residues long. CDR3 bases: TGTGCCAGCAGCGCCGGACAGCCCTCCTACGAGCAGTACTTC. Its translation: CASSAGQPSYEQYF.

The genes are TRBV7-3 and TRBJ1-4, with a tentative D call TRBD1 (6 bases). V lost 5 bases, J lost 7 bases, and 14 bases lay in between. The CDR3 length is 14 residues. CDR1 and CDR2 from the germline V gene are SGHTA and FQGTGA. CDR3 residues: CASSHPQGFEKLFF. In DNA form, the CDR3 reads TGTGCCAGCAGCCACCCCCAGGGGTTTGAAAAACTGTTTTTT. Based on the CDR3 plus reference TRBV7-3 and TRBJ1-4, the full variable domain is GAGVSQTPSNKVTEKGKYVELRCDPISGHTALYWYRQSLGQGPEFLIYFQGTGAADDSGLPNDRFFAVRPEGSVSTLKIQRTERGDSAVYLCASSHPQGFEKLFFGSGTQLSVL.

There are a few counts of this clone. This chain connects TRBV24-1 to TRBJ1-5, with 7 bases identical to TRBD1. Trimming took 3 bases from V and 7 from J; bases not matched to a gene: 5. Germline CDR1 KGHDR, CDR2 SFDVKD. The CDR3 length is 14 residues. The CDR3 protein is CATSDAGGGQPQHF. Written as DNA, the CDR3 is TGTGCCACCAGTGATGCAGGGGGTGGACAGCCCCAGCATTTT.

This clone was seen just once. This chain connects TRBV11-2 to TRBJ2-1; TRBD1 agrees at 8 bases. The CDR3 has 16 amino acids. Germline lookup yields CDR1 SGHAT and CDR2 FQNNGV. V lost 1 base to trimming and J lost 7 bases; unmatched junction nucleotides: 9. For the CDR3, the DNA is TGTGCCAGCAGCTTAGTCGGGCAGGGGGCAGTGAATGAGCAGTTCTTC. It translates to CASSLVGQGAVNEQFF. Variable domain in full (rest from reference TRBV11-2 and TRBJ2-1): EAGVAQSPRYKIIEKRQSVAFWCNPISGHATLYWYQQILGQGPKLLIQFQNNGVVDDSQLPKDRFSAERLKGVDSTLKIQPAKLEDSAVYLCASSLVGQGAVNEQFFGPGTRLTVL.

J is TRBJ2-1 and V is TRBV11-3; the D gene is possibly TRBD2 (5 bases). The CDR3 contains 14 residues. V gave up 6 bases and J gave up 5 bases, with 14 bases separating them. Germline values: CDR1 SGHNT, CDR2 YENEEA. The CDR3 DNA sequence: TGTGCCAGCAGTTCCTCGGGAAACAACAATGAGCAGTTCTTC. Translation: CASSSSGNNNEQFF.

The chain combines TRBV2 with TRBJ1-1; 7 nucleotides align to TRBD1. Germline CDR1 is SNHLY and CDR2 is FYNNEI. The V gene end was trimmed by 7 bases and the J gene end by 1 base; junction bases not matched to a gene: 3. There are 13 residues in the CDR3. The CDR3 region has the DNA TGTGCCAGCACCGGGACAGAGAACACTGAAGCTTTCTTT. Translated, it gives CASTGTENTEAFF. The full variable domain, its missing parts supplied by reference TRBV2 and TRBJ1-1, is EPEVTQTPSHQVTQMGQEVILRCVPISNHLYFYWYRQILGQKVEFLVSFYNNEISEKSEIFDDQFSVERPDGSNFTLKIRSTKLEDSAMYFCASTGTENTEAFFGQGTRLTVV.

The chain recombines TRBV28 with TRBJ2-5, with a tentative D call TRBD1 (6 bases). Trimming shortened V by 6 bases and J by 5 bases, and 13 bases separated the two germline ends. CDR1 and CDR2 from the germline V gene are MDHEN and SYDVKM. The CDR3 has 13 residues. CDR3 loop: CASRQGTYETQYF. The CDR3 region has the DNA TGTGCCAGCAGACAGGGAACCTACGAGACCCAGTACTTC.

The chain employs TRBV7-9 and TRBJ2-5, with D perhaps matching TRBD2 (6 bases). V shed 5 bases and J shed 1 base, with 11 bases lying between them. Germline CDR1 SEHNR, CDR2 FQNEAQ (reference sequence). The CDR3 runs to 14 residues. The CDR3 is CASSPRGFQETQYF. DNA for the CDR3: TGTGCCAGCAGCCCACGGGGGTTCCAAGAGACCCAGTACTTC.

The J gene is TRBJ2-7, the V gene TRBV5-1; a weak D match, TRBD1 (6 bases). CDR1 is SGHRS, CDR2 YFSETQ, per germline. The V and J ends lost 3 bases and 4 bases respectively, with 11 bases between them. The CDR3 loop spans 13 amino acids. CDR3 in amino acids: CASSWNRAYEQYF. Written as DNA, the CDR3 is TGCGCCAGCAGCTGGAACAGGGCATACGAGCAGTACTTC. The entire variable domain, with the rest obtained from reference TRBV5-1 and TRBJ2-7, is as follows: KAGVTQTPRYLIKTRGQQVTLSCSPISGHRSVSWYQQTPGQGLQFLFEYFSETQRNKGNFPGRFSGRQFSNSRSEMNVSTLELGDSALYLCASSWNRAYEQYFGPGTRLTVT.

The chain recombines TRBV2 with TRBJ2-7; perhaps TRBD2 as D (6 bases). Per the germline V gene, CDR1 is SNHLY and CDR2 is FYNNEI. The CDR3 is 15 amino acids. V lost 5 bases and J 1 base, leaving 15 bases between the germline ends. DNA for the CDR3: TGTGCCAGCAGTCCGTCGGGGGATGGTTCCTACGAGCAGTACTTC. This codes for CASSPSGDGSYEQYF.

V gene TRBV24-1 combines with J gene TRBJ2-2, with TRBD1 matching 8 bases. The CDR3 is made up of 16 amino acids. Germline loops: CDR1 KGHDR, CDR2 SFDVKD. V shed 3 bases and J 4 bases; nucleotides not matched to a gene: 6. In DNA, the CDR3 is TGTGCCACCAGTGATATCGGACAGGGTACCACCGGGGAGCTGTTTTTT. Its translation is CATSDIGQGTTGELFF.

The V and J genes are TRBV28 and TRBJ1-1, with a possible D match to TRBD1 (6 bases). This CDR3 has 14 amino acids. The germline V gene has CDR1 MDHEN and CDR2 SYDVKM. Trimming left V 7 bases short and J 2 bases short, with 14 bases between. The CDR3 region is CASTRTALNTEAFF. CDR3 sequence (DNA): TGTGCCAGCACCCGGACAGCACTAAACACTGAAGCTTTCTTT. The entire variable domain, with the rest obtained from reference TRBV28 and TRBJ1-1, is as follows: DVKVTQSSRYLVKRTGEKVFLECVQDMDHENMFWYRQDPGLGLRLIYFSYDVKMKEKGDIPEGYSVSREKKERFSLILESASTNQTSMYLCASTRTALNTEAFFGQGTRLTVV.